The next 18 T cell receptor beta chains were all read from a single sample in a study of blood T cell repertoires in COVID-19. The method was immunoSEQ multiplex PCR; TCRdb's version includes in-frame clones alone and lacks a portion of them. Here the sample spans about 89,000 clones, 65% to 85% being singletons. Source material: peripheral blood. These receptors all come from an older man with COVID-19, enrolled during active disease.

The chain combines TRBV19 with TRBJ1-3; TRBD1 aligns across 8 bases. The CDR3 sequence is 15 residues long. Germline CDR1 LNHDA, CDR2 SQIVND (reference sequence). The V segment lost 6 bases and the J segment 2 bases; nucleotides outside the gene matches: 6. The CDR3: CASSGQGGPGNTIYF. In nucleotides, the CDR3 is TGTGCCAGTAGCGGACAGGGAGGTCCTGGAAACACCATATATTTT.

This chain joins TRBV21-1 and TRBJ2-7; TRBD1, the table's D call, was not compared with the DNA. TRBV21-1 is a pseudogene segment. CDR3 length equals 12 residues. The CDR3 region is CASSRQGGEQYF. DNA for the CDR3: TGTGCCAGCAGCAGACAGGGGGGTGAGCAGTACTTC.

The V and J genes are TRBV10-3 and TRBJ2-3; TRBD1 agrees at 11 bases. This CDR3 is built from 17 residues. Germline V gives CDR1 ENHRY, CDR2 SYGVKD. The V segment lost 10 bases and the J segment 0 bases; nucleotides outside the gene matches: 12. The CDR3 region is CATSGTGGPSSTDTQYF. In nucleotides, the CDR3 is TGTGCCACCTCCGGGACAGGGGGGCCCTCTAGCACAGATACGCAGTATTTT.

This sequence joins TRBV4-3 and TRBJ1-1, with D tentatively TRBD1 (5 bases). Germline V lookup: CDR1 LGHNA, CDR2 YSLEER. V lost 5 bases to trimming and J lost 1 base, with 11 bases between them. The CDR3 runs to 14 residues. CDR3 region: CASSTRARNTEAFF. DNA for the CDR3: TGCGCCAGCAGCACCAGGGCGAGGAACACTGAAGCTTTCTTT.

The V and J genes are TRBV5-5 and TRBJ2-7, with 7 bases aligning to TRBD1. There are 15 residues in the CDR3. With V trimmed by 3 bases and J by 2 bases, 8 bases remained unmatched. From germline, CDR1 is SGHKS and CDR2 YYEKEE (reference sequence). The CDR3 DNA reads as TGTGCCAGCAGCTACATCCTAGGACAGGCCTACGAGCAGTACTTC. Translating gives CASSYILGQAYEQYF.

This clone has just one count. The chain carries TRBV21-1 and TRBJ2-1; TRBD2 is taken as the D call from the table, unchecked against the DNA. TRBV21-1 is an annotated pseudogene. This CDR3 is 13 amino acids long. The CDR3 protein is CASKREGDNEQFF. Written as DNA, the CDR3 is TGTGCCAGCAAACGGGAGGGGGACAATGAGCAGTTCTTC.

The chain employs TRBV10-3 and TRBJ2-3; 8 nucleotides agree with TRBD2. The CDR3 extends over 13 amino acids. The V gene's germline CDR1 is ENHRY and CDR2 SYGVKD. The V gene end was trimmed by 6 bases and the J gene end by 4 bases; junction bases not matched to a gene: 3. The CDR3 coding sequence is TGTGCCATCAGCCGGACTAGCTCAGATACGCAGTATTTT. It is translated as CAISRTSSDTQYF.

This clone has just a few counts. CDR3 nucleotides: TGTGCCAGCAGCTTGGGACGGGGAACCTCCTACAATGAGCAGTTCTTC. As protein: CASSLGRGTSYNEQFF. The chain recombines TRBV5-6 with TRBJ2-1; D might be TRBD2 (5 bases). CDR3 size: 16 residues. CDR1 and CDR2 (germline): SGHDT, YYEEEE. V lost 0 bases and J 0 bases, leaving 10 bases between the germline ends.

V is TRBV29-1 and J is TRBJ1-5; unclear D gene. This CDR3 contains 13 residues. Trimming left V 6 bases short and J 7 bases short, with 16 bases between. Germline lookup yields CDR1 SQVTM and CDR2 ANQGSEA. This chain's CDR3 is CSVRVLAGQPQHF. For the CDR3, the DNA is TGCAGCGTCCGGGTCCTCGCGGGACAGCCCCAGCATTTT.

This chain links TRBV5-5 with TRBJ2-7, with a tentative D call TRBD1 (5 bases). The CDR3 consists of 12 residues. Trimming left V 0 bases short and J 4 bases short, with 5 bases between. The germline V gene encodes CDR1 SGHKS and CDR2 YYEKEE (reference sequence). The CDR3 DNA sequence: TGTGCCAGCAGCTTGGAGGGGTACGAGCAGTACTTC. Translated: CASSLEGYEQYF.

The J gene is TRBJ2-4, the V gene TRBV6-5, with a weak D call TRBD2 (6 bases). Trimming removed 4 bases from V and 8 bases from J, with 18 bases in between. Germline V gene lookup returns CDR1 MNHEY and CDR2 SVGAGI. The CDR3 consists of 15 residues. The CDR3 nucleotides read TGTGCCAGCAGTTCGCGGGGAACAGCTGGAGACATTCAGTACTTC. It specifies CASSSRGTAGDIQYF.

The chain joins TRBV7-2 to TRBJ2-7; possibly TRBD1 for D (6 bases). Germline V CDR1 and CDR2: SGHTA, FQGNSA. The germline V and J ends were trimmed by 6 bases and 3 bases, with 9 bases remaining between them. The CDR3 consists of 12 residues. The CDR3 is CASRKGGYEQYF. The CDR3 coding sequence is TGTGCCAGCAGGAAAGGGGGCTACGAGCAGTACTTC. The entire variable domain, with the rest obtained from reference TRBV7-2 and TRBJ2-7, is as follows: GAGVSQSPSNKVTEKGKDVELRCDPISGHTALYWYRQSLGQGLEFLIYFQGNSAPDKSGLPSDRFSAERTGGSVSTLTIQRTQQEDSAVYLCASRKGGYEQYFGPGTRLTVT.

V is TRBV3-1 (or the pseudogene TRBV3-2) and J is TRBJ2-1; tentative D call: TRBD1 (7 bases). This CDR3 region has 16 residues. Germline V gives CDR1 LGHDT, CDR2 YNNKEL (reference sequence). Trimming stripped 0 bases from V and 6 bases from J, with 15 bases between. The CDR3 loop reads CASSQDTGGGTNEQFF. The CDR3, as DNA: TGTGCCAGCAGCCAAGATACCGGAGGGGGCACCAATGAGCAGTTCTTC.

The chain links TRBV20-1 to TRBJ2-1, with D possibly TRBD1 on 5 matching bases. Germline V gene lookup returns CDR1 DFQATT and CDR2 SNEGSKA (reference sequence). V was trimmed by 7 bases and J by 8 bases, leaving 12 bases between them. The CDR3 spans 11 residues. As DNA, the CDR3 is TGCAGTGTGGAAGGGGCGGATGAGCAGTTCTTC. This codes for CSVEGADEQFF.

The CDR3: CASSYGVAGRAAEQYF. The CDR3 coding sequence is TGTGCCAGCAGTTACGGGGTAGCCGGGAGGGCCGCCGAGCAGTACTTC. The chain recombines TRBV6-5 with TRBJ2-7; 8 bases line up with TRBD2. Germline loops: CDR1 MNHEY, CDR2 SVGAGI. V lost 2 bases to trimming and J lost 6 bases; unmatched junction nucleotides: 12. CDR3 length: 16 amino acids.

CDR3 bases: TGTGCCAGCAGCCTGGGGGGTTGGAATGAAAAACTGTTTTTT. Translation gives CASSLGGWNEKLFF. The V call is TRBV7-9, the J call TRBJ1-4; a weak D match, TRBD1 (5 bases). Germline loops: CDR1 SEHNR, CDR2 FQNEAQ (reference sequence). The V end lost 5 bases, the J end lost 5 bases, and 12 bases lay between the germline ends. The CDR3 has 14 residues.

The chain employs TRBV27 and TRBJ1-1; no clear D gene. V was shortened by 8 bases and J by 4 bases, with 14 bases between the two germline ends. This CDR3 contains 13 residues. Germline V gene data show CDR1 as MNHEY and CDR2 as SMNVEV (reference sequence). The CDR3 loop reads CASRNWVATEAFF. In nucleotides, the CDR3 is TGTGCCAGCCGCAACTGGGTAGCCACTGAAGCTTTCTTT.

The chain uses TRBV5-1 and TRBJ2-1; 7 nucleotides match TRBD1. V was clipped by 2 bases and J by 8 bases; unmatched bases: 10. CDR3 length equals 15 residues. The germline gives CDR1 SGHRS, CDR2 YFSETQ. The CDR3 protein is CASSFGRGIGDEQFF. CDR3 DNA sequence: TGCGCCAGCAGCTTTGGCAGGGGGATTGGGGATGAGCAGTTCTTC. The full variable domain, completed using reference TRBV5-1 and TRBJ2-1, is KAGVTQTPRYLIKTRGQQVTLSCSPISGHRSVSWYQQTPGQGLQFLFEYFSETQRNKGNFPGRFSGRQFSNSRSEMNVSTLELGDSALYLCASSFGRGIGDEQFFGPGTRLTVL.